This section outlines one T cell receptor beta chain sequence together with its context. Data came from immunoSEQ multiplex PCR; TCRdb stores just in-frame clones and leaves some out. The repertoire has some 160,000 clones, around 81% of them found once; the top ten carry 5%. This record comes from a study of blood T cell repertoires in COVID-19. Trimming took 7 bases from V and 3 from J, leaving 16 bases between them. There are 14 residues in the CDR3. Germline CDR1 and CDR2: SGDLS and YYNGEE. The clonotype comes from a woman aged 45 to 65 with acute or convalescent COVID-19. The V gene is TRBV9, the J gene TRBJ1-2; D is ambiguous. Sequencing used peripheral blood. The CDR3 region is CASHAGGSHYGYTF. The DNA of the CDR3 is TGTGCCAGCCACGCAGGTGGATCTCACTATGGCTACACCTTC.